What follows are 14 T cell receptor beta chains derived from one specimen sequenced in a study of shared T cell receptors in the human thymus (dated by TCRdb to the early 2020s). Preparation of the library involved the immunoSEQ multiplex PCR assay. TCRdb obtained this table from immuneACCESS and retained in-frame rearrangements with V and J assigned. These tables miss some clones; where compared with another copy, unresolved V genes account for less than half of the shortfall, and the remainder is unexplained. This sample is represented by 700,000 to 750,000 clones; approximately 85% of them were singletons. The ten largest clonotypes hold more than 0.01% of the sample. The sample also formed part of further work on human thymus T cells.

The material sequenced was thymocytes. The receptors stem from a girl under two years old with a congenital heart defect. Donor details come from another sample of the same person, matched by shared clones.

V is TRBV6-5 and J is TRBJ1-6; a weak D match, TRBD1 (6 bases). This CDR3 is 15 amino acids long. Trimming removed 6 bases from V and 7 bases from J, with 16 bases in between. Germline V gene data show CDR1 as MNHEY and CDR2 as SVGAGI. The CDR3 spells CASRPTGTRNSPLHF. CDR3 in DNA: TGTGCCAGCAGACCTACAGGGACGCGCAATTCACCCCTCCACTTT.

This clone is a singleton in its sample. In DNA form, the CDR3 reads TGTGCCAGCACCGGGACAGGGGGTGTAAACACTGAAGCTTTCTTT. Its translation: CASTGTGGVNTEAFF. This rearrangement joins TRBV6-5 to TRBJ1-1; the match to TRBD1 covers 11 bases. The CDR3 has 15 amino acids. Looked up from germline, CDR1 is MNHEY and CDR2 is SVGAGI. V shed 7 bases, J shed 2 bases, and the junction held 6 bases outside the gene matches.

As to this clone: One end of the junction is discordant with germline, which a read error may explain. This chain links TRBV10-3 with TRBJ1-3; 8 bases agree with TRBD1. This CDR3 spans 10 amino acids. Germline V gene sequence: CDR1 ENHRY, CDR2 SYGVKD. CDR3 bases: TGTGCCATCGGGAGACAGGGGCCCACTTTT. Its protein product is CAIGRQGPTF.

The chain has TRBV14 and TRBJ2-3; no reliable D call. CDR1 and CDR2 from the germline V gene are SGHDN and FVKESK. V lost 4 bases and J 2 bases, leaving 19 bases between the germline ends. This CDR3 contains 17 residues. The CDR3 nucleotides are TGTGCCAGCAGCCGTAGAACAGACCGTTCCTACACAGATACGCAGTATTTT. Translating it yields CASSRRTDRSYTDTQYF.

The chain links TRBV29-1 to TRBJ1-2, with 7 bases identical to TRBD1. Per the germline V gene, CDR1 is SQVTM and CDR2 is ANQGSEA. There are 11 residues in the CDR3. The J segment lost 5 bases and the V segment lost 7 bases, leaving 4 bases of the junction unmatched. CDR3 protein: CSADRPYGYTF. CDR3 coding DNA: TGCAGCGCGGACAGGCCTTATGGCTACACCTTC.

V and J are TRBV18 and TRBJ1-2, with a possible D match to TRBD1 (6 bases). V was shortened by 0 bases and J by 4 bases, with 6 bases between the two germline ends. The germline V gene encodes CDR1 KGHSH and CDR2 LQKENI. This CDR3 is 13 amino acids long. This chain's CDR3 is CASSPPGAYGYTF. DNA of the CDR3: TGTGCCAGCTCACCACCGGGGGCCTATGGCTACACCTTC.

V gene TRBV14 combines with J gene TRBJ2-1; no reliable D call. The CDR3 totals 12 residues. Germline V gene sequence: CDR1 SGHDN, CDR2 FVKESK. Trimming shortened V by 0 bases and J by 7 bases, and 4 bases separated the two germline ends. CDR3: CASSQDQNEQFF. CDR3 DNA: TGTGCCAGCAGCCAAGATCAGAATGAGCAGTTCTTC.

V gene TRBV5-1 combines with J gene TRBJ2-7; TRBD2 matches at 7 bases. The CDR3 is 14 residues long. CDR1 is SGHRS, CDR2 YFSETQ, per germline. Trimming removed 4 bases from V and 0 bases from J; junction bases left unmatched: 4. CDR3: CASSRRGDSYEQYF. The CDR3 DNA reads TGCGCCAGCAGCCGCCGGGGGGACTCCTACGAGCAGTACTTC.

The gene calls are TRBV6-5 and TRBJ1-5; D may be TRBD1 (5 bases). The CDR3 is 14 residues long. V gave up 2 bases and J gave up 3 bases, with 8 bases separating them. The germline V gene has CDR1 MNHEY and CDR2 SVGAGI. CDR3 sequence reads: CASSYGGNNQPQHF. CDR3 in DNA: TGTGCCAGCAGTTACGGGGGGAACAATCAGCCCCAGCATTTT.

This clone showed up just once. This chain connects TRBV30 to TRBJ2-6; TRBD1 agrees at 7 bases. The CDR3 runs 16 residues. CDR1 is GTSNPN, CDR2 SVGIG, per germline (reference sequence). V lost 2 bases to trimming and J lost 0 bases; unmatched junction nucleotides: 4. CDR3 in amino acids: CAWSRGPHSGANVLTF. The CDR3 region has the DNA TGTGCCTGGAGTAGGGGGCCCCACTCTGGGGCCAACGTCCTGACTTTC.

The chain couples TRBV28 to TRBJ1-4; D not resolved. The CDR3 extends over 16 amino acids. CDR1 MDHEN and CDR2 SYDVKM come from the germline V gene. The ends were cut back, 5 bases at V and 4 bases at J, with 17 bases in the middle. The CDR3 here is CASSPFPHRLNEKLFF. In nucleotides, the CDR3 is TGTGCCAGCAGTCCCTTCCCACACCGCCTTAATGAAAAACTGTTTTTT.

This chain connects TRBV10-3 to TRBJ2-1; D might be TRBD2 (6 bases). Germline V CDR1 and CDR2: ENHRY, SYGVKD. Trimming cost V 4 bases and J 8 bases, with 18 bases left between them. The CDR3 spans 15 residues. CDR3 amino acids: CAISVFCGIRDEQFF. The DNA of the CDR3 is TGTGCCATCAGTGTTTTCTGCGGGATCCGGGATGAGCAGTTCTTC.

The chain has TRBV9 and TRBJ1-1, with D uncertain. Looked up from germline, CDR1 is SGDLS and CDR2 is YYNGEE. V was shortened by 3 bases and J by 1 base, with 7 bases between the two germline ends. The CDR3 runs 13 residues. CDR3 DNA sequence: TGTGCCAGCAGCGAGAGCGAGAACACTGAAGCTTTCTTT. Its protein product is CASSESENTEAFF.

The rearrangement uses TRBV4-2 and TRBJ2-1, with D maybe TRBD2 (6 bases). CDR3 length equals 14 residues. Trimming took off 4 bases at V and 5 bases at J, with 12 bases between the two ends. From germline, CDR1 is LGHNA and CDR2 YNFKEQ. The CDR3 protein is CASSLRTNDNEQFF. CDR3 nucleotide sequence: TGTGCCAGCAGCCTTAGGACTAATGACAATGAGCAGTTCTTC.